This T cell receptor beta chain stems from a study of T-cell reconstitution after alpha-beta-depleted transplantation in children. Unique molecular identifiers tagged the TCRbeta library. TCRdb re-derived calls from the PCR reads in MiXCR, one entry per CDR3 protein. The sample shows some 500,000 distinct CDR3 sequences, about a sixth of them seen only once. In its sample, this clonotype was seen a few times. This CDR3 is built from 13 residues. The germline V and J ends were trimmed by 4 bases and 10 bases, with 11 bases remaining between them. CDR1 is LGHDT, CDR2 YNNKEL, per germline (reference sequence).

The sample was PBMCs from the stem cell graft donor, taken from the stem cell graft. This clonotype was obtained from a human donor who donated a stem cell graft to a child with acute lymphoblastic leukemia. This sequence joins TRBV3-1 and TRBJ1-6; D is undetermined. The CDR3 bases are TGTGCCAGCAGCCCTCTAAGTCGGTCACCCCTCCACTTT. This codes for CASSPLSRSPLHF.